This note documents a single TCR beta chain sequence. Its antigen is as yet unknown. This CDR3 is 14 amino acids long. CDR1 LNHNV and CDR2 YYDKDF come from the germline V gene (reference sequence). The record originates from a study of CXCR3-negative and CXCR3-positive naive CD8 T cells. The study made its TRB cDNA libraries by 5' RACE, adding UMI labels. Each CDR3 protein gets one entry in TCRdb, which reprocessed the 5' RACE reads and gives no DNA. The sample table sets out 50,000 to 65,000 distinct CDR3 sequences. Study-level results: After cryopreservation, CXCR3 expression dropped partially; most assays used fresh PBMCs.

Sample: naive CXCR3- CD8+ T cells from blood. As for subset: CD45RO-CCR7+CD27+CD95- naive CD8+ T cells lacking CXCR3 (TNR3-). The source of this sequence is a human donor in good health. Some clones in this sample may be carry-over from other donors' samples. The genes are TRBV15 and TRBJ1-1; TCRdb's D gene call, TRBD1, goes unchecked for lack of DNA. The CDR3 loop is CATSRARANTEAFF.